This TCR beta chain comes out of a study of tumor-infiltrating lymphocytes in primary liver carcinoma. Across the whole study: Tumor staging was T1-T3 N0M0; sizes spanned 4.2 to 10 cm across. Study-level findings and limits: Tumor-adjacent and tumor-blood pairs shared less of their repertoires than tumor region pairs shared. Only about 7-24% of top clones appeared in all five tumor regions.

This clonotype was seen a handful of times. Its antigen is not identified. Germline CDR1 reads SNHLY; CDR2 reads FYNNEI. V lost 2 bases and J 8 bases, leaving 9 bases between the germline ends. The CDR3 consists of 12 residues. Co-extraction yielded RNA and DNA from about 20-30 mg of unsorted bulk tissue. A primer matching the constant region was used to make TCR beta cDNA from approximately 0.45 ug of total RNA. Researchers made the TCR beta libraries by running three nested multiplex PCR rounds with slightly modified ARM-PCR. It was with TRBV1-TRBV30 forward primers and a C-beta reverse primer that the first two PCR rounds were run, at 10 cycles each. MiXCR, applied by TCRdb to the multiplex PCR reads, yields one record per CDR3 protein. The sample lists more than 90,000 distinct CDR3 sequences, 65% to 75% occurring once.

The rearrangement links TRBV2 to TRBJ1-2; no reliable D call. The TCR was taken from a woman aged 60 to 75 with primary liver carcinoma and hepatitis B virus infection. Specimen: liver tumor tissue from sampling region 2. Subset reported: tumor region T2, inferior pole. For the CDR3, the DNA is TGTGCCAGCAGTGAACGGCGCGTGGGCTACACCTTC. It yields the protein CASSERRVGYTF.